This TCR beta chain was observed in a study of shared clonotypes between healthy human individuals. Germline values: CDR1 MNHNS, CDR2 SASEGT. V shed 7 bases and J shed 9 bases, with 18 bases lying between them. The CDR3 extends over 14 amino acids. The sample holds one count of this clone. The assay was immunoSEQ multiplex PCR, and TCRdb's table has in-frame clones only and misses some. Here the sample spans approximately 340,000 clones, 73% being singletons. The TCR sequence derives from a young man in good health. The source material was memory CD4+ T cells sorted from blood. Indicated subset: CD45RA-negative fraction. The rearrangement joins TRBV6-1 to TRBJ2-2, with D perhaps matching TRBD1 (6 bases). The CDR3: CASTRDTQAWELFF. The CDR3 bases are TGTGCCAGCACCCGGGACACACAAGCATGGGAGCTGTTTTTT.